The clone carrying this T cell receptor (beta chain) appeared many times. These data are taken from a study of regulatory T cells in long-lasting Graves disease. Time point: newly diagnosed GD, antithyroid drugs for less than 3 months. The TCR library was prepared using RNA isolated from PBMCs. Libraries of TCR beta came from iRepertoire HTBI primers plus Arm-PCR of CDR3 regions. MiXCR was run by TCRdb on the multiplex PCR reads, yielding one entry per CDR3 protein. The sample has some 500,000 distinct CDR3 sequences, roughly 14% seen once. The same sample was also used in a study of T cells in Graves' hyperthyroidism and ophthalmopathy.

The sequence derives from a man younger than 45 with Graves disease. Sample: peripheral blood mononuclear cells (PBMCs), taken at new diagnosis, from a patient treated with antithyroid drugs.

CDR3 DNA sequence: TGTGCTAGTGGTTTTGAGGGGCAGCCCCAGCATTTT. It codes for CASGFEGQPQHF. The rearrangement joins TRBV12-5 to TRBJ1-5; tentatively, D is TRBD1 (5 bases). The CDR3 loop spans 12 amino acids. Trimming shortened V by 3 bases and J by 7 bases, and 7 bases separated the two germline ends. CDR1 LGHNT and CDR2 FRNRAP come from the germline V gene.